The 31 T cell receptor beta chains in this list originate from one sample, sequenced in a study of T cells in Graves' hyperthyroidism and ophthalmopathy. The TCR beta CDR3 regions underwent amplification using RNA transcripts as the source. HTBI primers were used for first-round RT-PCR of the TCR CDR3. TCRdb re-derived calls from the multiplex PCR reads in MiXCR, one entry per CDR3 protein. The table lists hundreds of thousands of distinct CDR3 sequences, 14% of them singletons. The specimen sequenced was blood. The receptors stem from a woman aged 40 to 50 with Graves' hyperthyroidism.

This clonotype was seen a few times. The chain has TRBV27 and TRBJ1-3; D unclear. Germline V lookup: CDR1 MNHEY, CDR2 SMNVEV (reference sequence). V shed 5 bases and J shed 0 bases, with 11 bases lying between them. This CDR3 is 15 amino acids long. The CDR3 DNA reads TGTGCCAGCAGTCGACGGTTGAGCTCTGGAAACACCATATATTTT. This sequence encodes CASSRRLSSGNTIYF.

V is TRBV29-1 and J is TRBJ2-7; D gene unclear. CDR1 is SQVTM and CDR2 is ANQGSEA in the germline V gene. The CDR3 runs 14 residues. V lost 4 bases and J lost 1, with 14 bases in between. CDR3 sequence reads: CSVVFLTKSYEQYF. The CDR3, as DNA: TGCAGCGTTGTGTTCCTGACAAAATCCTACGAGCAGTACTTC.

This clonotype was observed many times. The genes are TRBV24-1 and TRBJ1-2, with D possibly matching TRBD1 (5 bases). Germline V gives CDR1 KGHDR, CDR2 SFDVKD. The CDR3 runs 13 residues. V was cut by 0 bases and J by 7 bases, with 8 bases left in between. The CDR3 reads CATSDLRGGGYTF. As DNA, the CDR3 is TGTGCCACCAGTGATTTGCGCGGGGGTGGCTACACCTTC.

This clonotype was counted at least ten times. The rearrangement links TRBV5-1 to TRBJ2-3, with 8 bases that match TRBD1. The germline CDR1 and CDR2 sequences are SGHRS and YFSETQ. J gave up 2 bases and V 4 bases, and 6 bases lay outside the gene matches. The CDR3 is 15 residues long. The CDR3 DNA follows: TGCGCCAGCAGCATGGGACAGGCGAACACAGATACGCAGTATTTT. It translates to CASSMGQANTDTQYF.

This clonotype was found many times. The chain couples TRBV3-1 to TRBJ1-4; tentative D call: TRBD1 (5 bases). V was pared by 1 base and J by 6 bases, with 18 bases between. This CDR3 contains 17 residues. Germline V gene data show CDR1 as LGHDT and CDR2 as YNNKEL (reference sequence). The DNA of the CDR3 is TGTGCCAGCAGCCAAGCGTCTCAGGGAGGAAGATATGAAAAACTGTTTTTT. Amino acids: CASSQASQGGRYEKLFF.

This clonotype was picked up a small number of times. The V call is TRBV13, the J call TRBJ2-1, with a possible D match to TRBD1 (6 bases). With 0 bases removed from V and 4 bases from J, the gap between germline ends came to 13 bases. The CDR3 runs 16 residues. CDR1 is PRHDT, CDR2 FYEKMQ, per germline (reference sequence). CDR3 bases: TGTGCCAGCAGCTTAGGAGGGGGAACCGGATACAATGAGCAGTTCTTC. Its translation is CASSLGGGTGYNEQFF.

At least ten counts were recorded for this clonotype. The chain recombines TRBV7-6 with TRBJ2-7; D is possibly TRBD1 (7 bases). Germline V lookup: CDR1 SGHVS, CDR2 FNYEAQ. Between the trimmed V and J ends, which lost 6 bases and 2 bases, there was a span of 11 bases. The CDR3 extends over 13 amino acids. CDR3: CASSQGGAYEQYF. The CDR3 coding sequence is TGTGCCAGCAGTCAGGGGGGCGCCTACGAGCAGTACTTC.

In its sample, this clonotype was seen many times. The chain couples TRBV15 to TRBJ1-1, with a possible D match to TRBD1 (5 bases). Germline assignment: CDR1 LNHNV and CDR2 YYDKDF (reference sequence). This CDR3 comprises 18 residues. V was trimmed by 1 base and J by 1 base, leaving 19 bases between them. The chain's CDR3 is CATSRGLGQGGTNTEAFF. Written as DNA, the CDR3 is TGTGCCACCAGCAGAGGGTTAGGGCAGGGTGGCACGAACACTGAAGCTTTCTTT.

This clonotype has at least ten counts. The V and J genes are TRBV7-2 and TRBJ1-2, with TRBD1 as a possible D gene (5 bases). CDR3 size: 14 residues. Germline V gene lookup returns CDR1 SGHTA and CDR2 FQGNSA. V lost 5 bases and J 0 bases, leaving 10 bases between the germline ends. This CDR3 is CASSPKTANYGYTF. The CDR3 DNA is TGTGCCAGCAGCCCAAAGACAGCTAACTATGGCTACACCTTC.

This clonotype was recorded many times. The chain recombines TRBV3-1 with TRBJ2-1, with TRBD2 matching 8 bases. Germline V gene lookup returns CDR1 LGHDT and CDR2 YNNKEL (reference sequence). After removal of 6 bases from V and 5 bases from J, the junction contained 12 bases not matched to a gene. The CDR3 spans 16 residues. The CDR3 sequence is CASSRTSGPNDNEQFF. In DNA form, the CDR3 reads TGTGCCAGCAGTCGTACTAGCGGCCCGAACGACAATGAGCAGTTCTTC.

The chain employs TRBV28 and TRBJ1-1; D not certain. Trimming cost V 6 bases and J 6 bases, with 8 bases left between them. The length of the CDR3 is 11 residues. CDR1 and CDR2 (germline): MDHEN, SYDVKM. The CDR3 spells CASSRSPEAFF. CDR3 in DNA: TGTGCCAGCAGCCGTTCACCTGAAGCTTTCTTT.

This clonotype was counted ten times or more. The chain has TRBV27 and TRBJ1-4; D is perhaps TRBD1 (5 bases). The V gene lost 4 bases and the J gene lost 7 bases, with 13 bases spanning the gap. The CDR3 has 14 amino acids. Germline CDR1 reads MNHEY; CDR2 reads SMNVEV (reference sequence). CDR3 sequence reads: CASSYSGIGEKLFF. The CDR3 DNA follows: TGTGCCAGCAGTTATTCAGGGATCGGTGAAAAACTGTTTTTT.

In this sample, this clonotype turned up once. A junction boundary mismatches the germline segment, possibly from a read error. The chain recombines TRBV7-8 with TRBJ1-4; 12 bases are shared with TRBD1. The CDR3 extends over 18 amino acids. Germline loops: CDR1 SGHVS, CDR2 FQNEAQ. This CDR3 reads CTSSQSPGTGGGYEKLFF. The CDR3 coding sequence is TGTACCAGCAGCCAGAGTCCCGGGACAGGGGGCGGATATGAAAAACTGTTTTTT. The complete variable domain, with remaining parts taken from reference TRBV7-8 and TRBJ1-4, reads GAGVSQSPRYKVAKRGQDVALRCDPISGHVSLFWYQQALGQGPEFLTYFQNEAQLDKSGLPSDRFFAERPEGSVSTLKIQRTQQEDSAVYLCTSSQSPGTGGGYEKLFFGSGTQLSVL.

The chain couples TRBV3-1 to TRBJ1-2, with D possibly TRBD1 on 5 matching bases. The CDR3 is 13 residues long. Germline assignment: CDR1 LGHDT and CDR2 YNNKEL (reference sequence). V was trimmed by 5 bases and J by 2 bases, leaving 9 bases between them. The CDR3 sequence is CASSKGQNYGYTF. In DNA form, the CDR3 reads TGTGCCAGCAGCAAGGGGCAGAACTATGGCTACACCTTC.

The chain uses TRBV5-1 and TRBJ2-3, with 11 positions matching TRBD1. Germline V gene sequence: CDR1 SGHRS, CDR2 YFSETQ. This CDR3 spans 15 amino acids. V was pared by 4 bases and J by 3 bases, with 4 bases of the junction left unmatched. CDR3: CASSRGQGATDTQYF. The CDR3, as DNA: TGCGCCAGCAGCCGAGGACAGGGGGCAACAGATACGCAGTATTTT.

The chain couples TRBV19 to TRBJ1-1; TRBD1 matches 9 bases. With 5 bases clipped from V and 2 bases from J, the junction kept 9 bases outside the gene matches. From germline, CDR1 is LNHDA and CDR2 SQIVND (reference sequence). The CDR3 is 16 amino acids. DNA for the CDR3: TGTGCCAGTAGTGCACAGGGGGCGCTTTCTAACACTGAAGCTTTCTTT. This encodes CASSAQGALSNTEAFF.

This clonotype was seen at least ten times. The V gene is TRBV10-1, the J gene TRBJ2-1; 15 nucleotides line up with TRBD2. Per the germline V gene, CDR1 is WNHNN and CDR2 is SYGVQD (reference sequence). This CDR3 has 16 residues. The V segment lost 4 bases and the J segment 4 bases; nucleotides outside the gene matches: 2. As DNA, the CDR3 is TGCGCCAGCAGTGGAGGACTAGCGGGAGGGTACAATGAGCAGTTCTTC. Translated, it gives CASSGGLAGGYNEQFF.

Details on this clonotype: A read error is possible here, since a much larger clone lies one base away. This rearrangement joins TRBV5-1 to TRBJ2-2; 10 positions agree with TRBD2. This CDR3 region has 15 residues. Trimming at V came to 7 bases and at J to 5 bases, leaving 8 bases not matched to a gene. CDR1 is SGHRS and CDR2 is YFSETQ in the germline V gene. CDR3 region: CASARASGSTGELFF. The CDR3 region has the DNA TGCGCCAGCGCAAGGGCTAGCGGGAGTACCGGGGAGCTGTTTTTT.

This clonotype was observed at least ten times. The chain combines TRBV12-3 or TRBV12-4 with TRBJ2-1, with TRBD2 matching over 15 bases. CDR3 length: 14 residues. V dropped 6 bases and J dropped 14; count of bases not matched to a gene: 8. The CDR3 sequence is CASRSGLAGGREFF. The CDR3 nucleotides read TGTGCCAGCAGGTCGGGACTAGCGGGAGGAAGGGAGTTCTTC.

This clonotype has just a few counts. V and J are TRBV11-2 and TRBJ2-5, with 8 bases fitting TRBD1. Trimming at V came to 5 bases and at J to 5 bases, leaving 13 bases not matched to a gene. The CDR3 contains 16 residues. Germline V gene data show CDR1 as SGHAT and CDR2 as FQNNGV. The CDR3 is CASSRAPGGADETQYF. CDR3 sequence (DNA): TGTGCCAGCAGCCGAGCTCCAGGGGGCGCGGATGAGACCCAGTACTTC.

This clonotype was seen repeatedly, ten times or more. The V and J genes are TRBV18 and TRBJ2-3; D is uncertain. CDR1 and CDR2 from the germline V gene are KGHSH and LQKENI. This CDR3 has 16 amino acids. Trimming took off 0 bases at V and 2 bases at J, with 12 bases between the two ends. The CDR3 loop is CASSPPEQFHTDTQYF. CDR3 in DNA: TGTGCCAGCTCACCACCCGAACAGTTTCACACAGATACGCAGTATTTT.

The genes are TRBV7-3 and TRBJ2-1, with a tentative D call TRBD1 (6 bases). From germline, CDR1 is SGHTA and CDR2 FQGTGA. Deletions cut 5 bases from V and 7 bases from J, with 12 bases between. The CDR3 has 13 residues. Here the CDR3 DNA reads TGTGCCAGCAGCACAGGGATGGGGAATGAGCAGTTCTTC. It is translated as CASSTGMGNEQFF.

The chain couples TRBV19 to TRBJ2-1; the match to TRBD2 covers 7 bases. J was trimmed by 12 bases and V by 3 bases; bases with no gene match: 5. This CDR3 has 12 residues. Looked up from germline, CDR1 is LNHDA and CDR2 is SQIVND (reference sequence). The CDR3 coding sequence is TGTGCCAGTAGTATGCGGGAGTCTGTGCAGTTCTTC. Protein sequence: CASSMRESVQFF.

This clonotype was detected ten times or more. This chain connects TRBV20-1 to TRBJ2-1; no clear D gene. Trimming took 1 base from V and 5 from J, leaving 15 bases between them. Germline V gene data show CDR1 as DFQATT and CDR2 as SNEGSKA (reference sequence). This CDR3 has 15 amino acids. The CDR3 coding sequence is TGCAGTGCTAGAGGGATAGTGGGCACACACAATGAGCAGTTCTTC. Translated: CSARGIVGTHNEQFF.

This clonotype has more than one count but fewer than ten. The V and J genes are TRBV3-1 and TRBJ2-1, with 11 nucleotides matching TRBD1. V dropped 0 bases and J dropped 7; count of bases not matched to a gene: 5. The CDR3 covers 16 residues. The germline CDR1 and CDR2 sequences are LGHDT and YNNKEL (reference sequence). The CDR3 here is CASSQDAGQGGNEQFF. The CDR3 bases are TGTGCCAGCAGCCAAGATGCGGGACAGGGGGGAAATGAGCAGTTCTTC.

The chain has TRBV11-2 and TRBJ1-6; weak D call: TRBD1 (6 bases). The CDR3 consists of 16 residues. CDR1 is SGHAT and CDR2 is FQNNGV in the germline V gene. Trimming cost V 6 bases and J 4 bases, with 16 bases left between them. The CDR3 DNA reads as TGTGCCAGCAGTCCTCGACAGGCACCTTATAATTCACCCCTCCACTTT. It is translated as CASSPRQAPYNSPLHF.

The V call is TRBV2, the J call TRBJ2-7; either TRBD1 or TRBD2 may fit D (5 bases each). Germline V gene lookup returns CDR1 SNHLY and CDR2 FYNNEI. Trimming took 6 bases from V and 2 from J, leaving 20 bases between them. The CDR3 covers 16 residues. This CDR3 is CASSSMGVTGPYEQYF. CDR3 sequence (DNA): TGTGCCAGCAGCTCGATGGGGGTGACGGGTCCCTACGAGCAGTACTTC.

V usage is TRBV20-1 and J usage is TRBJ2-2; 7 nucleotides match TRBD2. Germline V gives CDR1 DFQATT, CDR2 SNEGSKA (reference sequence). The CDR3 runs 15 residues. V lost 0 bases to trimming and J lost 5 bases; unmatched junction nucleotides: 6. This chain's CDR3 is CSARDWLADTGELFF. CDR3 DNA sequence: TGCAGTGCTAGAGATTGGCTAGCGGATACCGGGGAGCTGTTTTTT.

This clonotype was observed at least ten times. This chain links TRBV3-1 with TRBJ2-7, with TRBD2 matching 7 bases. V dropped 4 bases and J dropped 2; count of bases not matched to a gene: 5. In germline, CDR1 is LGHDT, CDR2 YNNKEL (reference sequence). This CDR3 spans 14 amino acids. The CDR3 DNA is TGTGCCAGCAGCCGAGCCGGGGGGACCTACGAGCAGTACTTC. Its translation: CASSRAGGTYEQYF.

This clonotype was observed many times. J is TRBJ1-2 and V is TRBV27, with no clear D. The CDR3 has 12 residues. V was shortened by 2 bases and J by 7 bases, with 8 bases between the two germline ends. CDR1 is MNHEY, CDR2 SMNVEV, per germline (reference sequence). The CDR3 sequence: CASSLRGFGYTF. The CDR3 DNA is TGTGCCAGCAGTTTAAGAGGCTTTGGCTACACCTTC.

This clonotype was recorded many times. CDR3 sequence: CSAPSSGPSTDTQYF. CDR3 sequence (DNA): TGCAGTGCTCCTTCTAGCGGGCCTAGCACAGATACGCAGTATTTT. The gene calls are TRBV20-1 and TRBJ2-3; 8 positions match TRBD2. V shed 5 bases and J 0 bases; nucleotides not matched to a gene: 7. This CDR3 has 15 amino acids. CDR1 and CDR2 from the germline V gene are DFQATT and SNEGSKA (reference sequence).